Sequencing of this T cell receptor beta chain was carried out in a study of neurological immune-mediated disorders. CDR1 is GTSNPN and CDR2 is SVGIG in the germline V gene (reference sequence). The V and J ends lost 0 bases and 1 base, in that order; junction bases with no gene match: 2. This CDR3 spans 15 amino acids. TCRdb recomputed calls from the 5' RACE reads with MiXCR, one row per CDR3 protein. The sample holds tens of thousands of distinct CDR3 sequences; around 3.6% are singletons and the top ten take 1.6%. In its sample, this clonotype was seen many times. The sequenced sample was PBMCs. The sequence derives from a man aged 30 to 45 with multiple sclerosis. This chain connects TRBV30 to TRBJ2-7, with 11 bases identical to TRBD1. CDR3 in amino acids: CAWSVGTGGSYEQYF. CDR3 in DNA: TGTGCCTGGAGTGTAGGGACAGGGGGTTCCTACGAGCAGTACTTC.